These T cell receptor beta chains were read from a single sample in a study of control samples from healthy donors and cancer patients. Assay: immunoSEQ multiplex PCR; the TCRdb copy retains only in-frame clones and omits some. The sample has some 160,000 clones, 75% to 90% seen once. The source material was blood. The origin of the receptors is a young man in good health. Both conserved end residues are part of each CDR3.

TRBV6-5	TRBJ1-5	CASSYGPTEGNQPQHF
TRBV3-1/TRBV3-2	TRBJ1-5	CASSPQTGRGVQPQHF
TRBV12-3/TRBV12-4	TRBJ2-7	CASSQYSYEQYF
TRBV10-3	TRBJ1-2	CAISESVSNYGYTF
TRBV5-1	TRBJ2-3	CASSSGTSGSGDTQYF
TRBV14	TRBJ1-1	CASSQDVGQGAWFSEAFF
TRBV7-2	TRBJ1-6	CASSLLGLNSPLHF
TRBV7-3	TRBJ2-3	CASSPMGATDTQYF
TRBV3-1/TRBV3-2	TRBJ2-3	CASSQEPGADTQYF
TRBV7-6	TRBJ1-3	CASSRGTGELVGTIYF
TRBV7-2	TRBJ2-5	CASSLFETQYF
TRBV5-4	TRBJ1-2	CASSIPQNYGYTF
TRBV2	TRBJ1-6	CASSLTDGYNSPLHF
TRBV11-3	TRBJ2-5	CASSPGVQGPETQYF
TRBV2	TRBJ1-2	CASEDSNYGYTF